The 19 T cell receptor beta chains listed next were all sequenced from one sample in a study of blood T cell repertoires in COVID-19. Sequenced by immunoSEQ multiplex PCR; TCRdb stores in-frame clones only, minus some. The repertoire holds 150,000 to 200,000 clones, with roughly 93% as singletons. The specimen sequenced was peripheral blood. These receptors all come from a man between 18 and 29 years old with COVID-19, enrolled during active disease.

This chain connects TRBV6-5 to TRBJ2-7; TRBD1 matches 8 bases. CDR3 size: 14 residues. Germline V gene sequence: CDR1 MNHEY, CDR2 SVGAGI. The junction had 5 bases not matched to a gene; V was cut back by 5 bases and J by 2 bases. The chain's CDR3 is CASSQWTGTYEQYF. For the CDR3, the DNA is TGTGCCAGCAGTCAATGGACAGGGACCTACGAGCAGTACTTC.

The chain couples TRBV27 to TRBJ2-1; 8 positions agree with TRBD1. The CDR3 contains 14 residues. V was clipped by 6 bases and J by 5 bases; unmatched bases: 6. Germline V gives CDR1 MNHEY, CDR2 SMNVEV (reference sequence). The CDR3 DNA is TGTGCCAGCAGCCCGACAGGGGTGGACAATGAGCAGTTCTTC. It yields the protein CASSPTGVDNEQFF.

The chain joins TRBV6-2 or TRBV6-3 to TRBJ2-5, with a tentative D call TRBD2 (6 bases). CDR3 length equals 14 residues. Germline CDR1 and CDR2: MNHEY and SVGEGT. The V end lost 0 bases, the J end lost 7 bases, and 12 bases lay between the germline ends. CDR3 nucleotide sequence: TGTGCCAGCAGTTACTCGCGGGGAAGGGTGACCCAGTACTTC. Translated: CASSYSRGRVTQYF.

This sequence joins TRBV5-5 and TRBJ1-2; 9 positions agree with TRBD1. The junction had 8 bases not matched to a gene; V was cut back by 4 bases and J by 4 bases. The CDR3 extends over 15 amino acids. CDR1 and CDR2 (germline): SGHKS, YYEKEE (reference sequence). CDR3 loop: CASSHEDRGPYGYTF. The CDR3 nucleotides read TGTGCCAGCAGCCACGAGGACAGGGGACCCTATGGCTACACCTTC.

The chain uses TRBV12-3 or TRBV12-4 and TRBJ2-4; TRBD1 is a possible D gene (6 bases). The germline V and J ends were trimmed by 5 bases and 8 bases, with 13 bases remaining between them. This CDR3 has 13 amino acids. The DNA of the CDR3 is TGTGCCAGCAGTACAGGGTCCATGGACATTCAGTACTTC. Amino acids: CASSTGSMDIQYF.

The rearrangement uses TRBV28 and TRBJ1-1; D call uncertain. Germline loops: CDR1 MDHEN, CDR2 SYDVKM. This CDR3 spans 13 amino acids. V lost 5 bases and J lost 4, with 11 bases in between. The CDR3 nucleotides are TGTGCCAGCAGTCGGTGGGAGGCCACTGAAGCTTTCTTT. This gives the protein CASSRWEATEAFF.

V and J are TRBV7-2 and TRBJ2-2, with D possibly TRBD1 on 5 matching bases. The CDR3 loop spans 15 amino acids. Between the trimmed V and J ends, which lost 5 bases and 1 base, there was a span of 11 bases. Germline assignment: CDR1 SGHTA and CDR2 FQGNSA. As DNA, the CDR3 is TGTGCCAGCAGCCTCCCCGGACAGAACACCGGGGAGCTGTTTTTT. It specifies CASSLPGQNTGELFF.

This chain connects TRBV9 to TRBJ2-1; 9 nucleotides agree with TRBD2. From germline, CDR1 is SGDLS and CDR2 YYNGEE. Germline trimming cut 3 bases from V and 8 bases from J; bases unmatched to any gene: 9. This CDR3 is 15 amino acids long. The CDR3 sequence is CASSGILAGLYEQFF. CDR3 coding DNA: TGTGCCAGCAGCGGAATACTAGCGGGTTTGTATGAGCAGTTCTTC.

This clone was recorded only once. The chain couples TRBV6-5 to TRBJ2-2; D uncertain. The CDR3 covers 13 residues. V gave up 7 bases and J gave up 2 bases, with 8 bases separating them. The germline CDR1 and CDR2 sequences are MNHEY and SVGAGI. The CDR3 DNA reads as TGTGCCAGCAAGTACACCAACACCGGGGAGCTGTTTTTT. Its translation: CASKYTNTGELFF.

This clone has only one observation. The genes are TRBV7-9 and TRBJ2-7; the match to TRBD2 covers 10 bases. Germline CDR1 and CDR2: SEHNR and FQNEAQ (reference sequence). The trim removed 5 bases at V and 7 bases at J, leaving 14 bases unmatched. The CDR3 runs to 16 residues. CDR3 sequence reads: CASSREGVAGGGEQYF. CDR3 coding DNA: TGTGCCAGCAGCCGAGAGGGAGTAGCGGGAGGCGGGGAGCAGTACTTC.

The chain employs TRBV20-1 and TRBJ2-3; D might be TRBD1 (6 bases). Looked up from germline, CDR1 is DFQATT and CDR2 is SNEGSKA (reference sequence). Trimming took 3 bases from V and 2 from J, leaving 9 bases between them. The CDR3 totals 13 residues. CDR3 nucleotide sequence: TGCAGTGCTAGTTGGACAGCCACAGATACGCAGTATTTT. Encoded protein: CSASWTATDTQYF.

This chain links TRBV29-1 with TRBJ1-1, with D possibly matching TRBD1 (6 bases). The CDR3 runs to 14 residues. The ends were cut back, 1 base at V and 11 bases at J, with 20 bases in the middle. The germline gives CDR1 SQVTM, CDR2 ANQGSEA. Here the CDR3 DNA reads TGCAGCGTTGAAGTATCGACAGGCCCAGAGAAGGCTTTCTTT. Protein sequence: CSVEVSTGPEKAFF.

The genes are TRBV6-1 and TRBJ2-7; 11 nucleotides line up with TRBD2. Per germline, CDR1 MNHNS and CDR2 SASEGT. The CDR3 contains 15 residues. The junction had 4 bases not matched to a gene; V was cut back by 2 bases and J by 4 bases. CDR3 sequence (DNA): TGTGCCAGCAGTGAACGACTAGCGGGGATGTACGAGCAGTACTTC. This gives the protein CASSERLAGMYEQYF.

This clone was seen a handful of times. V gene TRBV28 combines with J gene TRBJ1-2, with D tentatively TRBD1 (5 bases). In germline, CDR1 is MDHEN, CDR2 SYDVKM. Deletions cut 7 bases from V and 5 bases from J, with 17 bases between. CDR3 length: 14 residues. The CDR3 DNA sequence: TGTGCCAGCACCCTCCGGGGCGCGGGGTATGGCTACACCTTC. Translating it yields CASTLRGAGYGYTF.

V gene TRBV4-3 combines with J gene TRBJ2-3; 10 nucleotides match TRBD2. The CDR3 consists of 16 residues. The germline CDR1 and CDR2 sequences are LGHNA and YSLEER. Trimming cost V 0 bases and J 0 bases; bases outside gene matches: 0. DNA of the CDR3: TGCGCCAGCAGCCAAGAACTAGCGGGAAGCACAGATACGCAGTATTTT. Translation: CASSQELAGSTDTQYF.

V is TRBV5-6 and J is TRBJ2-5, with D possibly matching TRBD2 (5 bases). The CDR3 totals 13 residues. Germline V gene data show CDR1 as SGHDT and CDR2 as YYEEEE. The V and J ends lost 3 bases and 5 bases respectively, with 11 bases between them. The CDR3: CASSSRGQETQYF. CDR3 nucleotide sequence: TGTGCCAGCAGCTCACGGGGTCAGGAGACCCAGTACTTC.

The chain combines TRBV9 with TRBJ2-2; 7 bases fit TRBD2. This CDR3 has 15 residues. The germline CDR1 and CDR2 sequences are SGDLS and YYNGEE. Losses at the gene ends were 0 bases for V and 4 bases for J; bases not matched to a gene: 3. CDR3 sequence reads: CASSVAGGGTGELFF. DNA for the CDR3: TGTGCCAGCAGCGTAGCGGGAGGAGGCACCGGGGAGCTGTTTTTT.

The rearrangement uses TRBV5-5 and TRBJ2-7, with D possibly matching TRBD1 (6 bases). The CDR3 extends over 14 amino acids. The germline gives CDR1 SGHKS, CDR2 YYEKEE (reference sequence). Trimming removed 1 base at V and 5 bases at J, with 13 bases between. This chain's CDR3 is CASSLTGLSHEQYF. CDR3 sequence (DNA): TGTGCCAGCAGCTTGACAGGGTTGTCCCACGAGCAGTACTTC. The full variable domain, with the rest looked up from reference TRBV5-5 and TRBJ2-7, is DAGVTQSPTHLIKTRGQQVTLRCSPISGHKSVSWYQQVLGQGPQFIFQYYEKEERGRGNFPDRFSARQFPNYSSELNVNALLLGDSALYLCASSLTGLSHEQYFGPGTRLTVT.

J is TRBJ2-7 and V is TRBV29-1; 8 nucleotides align to TRBD1. The CDR3 consists of 11 residues. CDR1 is SQVTM, CDR2 ANQGSEA, per germline. V gave up 6 bases and J gave up 5 bases; unmatched junction bases: 3. The CDR3 DNA reads TGCAGCGTCAGGGGGCGCCACGAGCAGTACTTC. Translating gives CSVRGRHEQYF.